This T cell receptor beta chain originates from a study of blood T cell repertoires in COVID-19. The overall study: The origin of the acute and convalescent COVID-19 samples was the United States, Italy and Spain.

Assay: immunoSEQ multiplex PCR; the TCRdb copy retains only in-frame clones and omits some. The table shows about 330,000 clones, with nearly 90% occurring only once. The CDR3 contains 18 residues. V lost 0 bases and J lost 4; bases outside the gene matches: 9. Germline lookup yields CDR1 LGHDT and CDR2 YNNKEL (reference sequence). The chain recombines TRBV3-1 (or the pseudogene TRBV3-2) with TRBJ2-1; TRBD2 agrees at 10 bases. Specimen: PBMCs or T cells enriched from blood (not recorded which). This receptor was taken from a woman aged 25 to 39 who had recovered from COVID-19. CDR3 coding DNA: TGTGCCAGCAGCCAAGATCCCCGTGGTAGCGGGGGGTACAATGAGCAGTTCTTC. Protein sequence: CASSQDPRGSGGYNEQFF.